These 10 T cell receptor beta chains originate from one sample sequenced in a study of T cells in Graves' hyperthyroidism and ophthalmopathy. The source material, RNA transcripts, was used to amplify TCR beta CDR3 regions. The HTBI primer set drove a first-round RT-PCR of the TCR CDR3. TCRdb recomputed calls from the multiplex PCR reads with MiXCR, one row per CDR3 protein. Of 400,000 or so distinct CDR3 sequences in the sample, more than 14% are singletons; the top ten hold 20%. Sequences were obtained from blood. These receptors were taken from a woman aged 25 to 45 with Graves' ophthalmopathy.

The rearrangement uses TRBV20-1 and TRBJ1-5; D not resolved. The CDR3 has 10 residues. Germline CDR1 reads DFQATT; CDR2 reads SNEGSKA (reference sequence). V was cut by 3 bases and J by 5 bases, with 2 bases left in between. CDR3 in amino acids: CSASHQPQHF. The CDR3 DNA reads TGCAGTGCTAGTCATCAGCCCCAGCATTTT.

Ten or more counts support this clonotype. The CDR3, as DNA: TGCGCCAGCAGCAACGGACAGGGAGCAACTAATGAAAAACTGTTTTTT. Protein sequence: CASSNGQGATNEKLFF. This sequence joins TRBV5-1 and TRBJ1-4; 8 bases fit TRBD1. The V gene end was trimmed by 4 bases and the J gene end by 0 bases; junction bases not matched to a gene: 5. The CDR3 is 16 amino acids. CDR1 and CDR2 (germline): SGHRS, YFSETQ.

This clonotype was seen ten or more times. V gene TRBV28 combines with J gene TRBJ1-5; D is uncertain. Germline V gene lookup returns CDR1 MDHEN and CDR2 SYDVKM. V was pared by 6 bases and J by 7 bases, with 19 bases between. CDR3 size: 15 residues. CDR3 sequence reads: CASRQEMPGNQPQHF. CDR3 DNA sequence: TGTGCCAGCAGACAAGAGATGCCGGGGAACCAGCCCCAGCATTTT.

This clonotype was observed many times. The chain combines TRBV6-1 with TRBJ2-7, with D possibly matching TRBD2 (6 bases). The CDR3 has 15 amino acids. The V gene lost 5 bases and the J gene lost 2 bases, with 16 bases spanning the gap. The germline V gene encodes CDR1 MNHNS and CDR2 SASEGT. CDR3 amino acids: CASSKEGMSTYEQYF. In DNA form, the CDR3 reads TGTGCCAGCAGTAAGGAGGGGATGAGTACCTACGAGCAGTACTTC.

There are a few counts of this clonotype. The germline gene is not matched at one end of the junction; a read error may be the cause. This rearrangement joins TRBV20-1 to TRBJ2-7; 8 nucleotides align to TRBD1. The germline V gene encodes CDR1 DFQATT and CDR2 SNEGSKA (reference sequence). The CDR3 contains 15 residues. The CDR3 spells CSARDRDRPSCEQYF. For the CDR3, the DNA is TGCAGTGCTAGAGACCGGGACAGGCCATCCTGCGAGCAGTACTTC.

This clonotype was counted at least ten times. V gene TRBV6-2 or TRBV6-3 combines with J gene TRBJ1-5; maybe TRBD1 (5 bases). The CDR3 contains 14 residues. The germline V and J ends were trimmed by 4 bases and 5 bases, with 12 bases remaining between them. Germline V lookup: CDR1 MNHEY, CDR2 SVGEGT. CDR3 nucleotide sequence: TGTGCCAGCAGTTCGGCGGGGACTTATCAGCCCCAGCATTTT. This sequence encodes CASSSAGTYQPQHF.

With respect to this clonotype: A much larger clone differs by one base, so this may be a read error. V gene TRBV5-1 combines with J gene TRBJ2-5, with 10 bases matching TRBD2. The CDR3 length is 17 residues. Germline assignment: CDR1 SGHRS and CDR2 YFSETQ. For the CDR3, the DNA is TGCGCCCGCAGCTTGGGCCTCAGCGGGGGGGCCCTGGAGACCCAGTACTTC. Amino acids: CARSLGLSGGALETQYF.

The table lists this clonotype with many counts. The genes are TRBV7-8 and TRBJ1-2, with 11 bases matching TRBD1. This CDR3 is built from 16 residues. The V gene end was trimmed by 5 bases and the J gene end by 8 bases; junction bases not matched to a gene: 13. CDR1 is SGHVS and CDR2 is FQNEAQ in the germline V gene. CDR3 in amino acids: CASSPTRGQGAEGYTF. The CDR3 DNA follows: TGTGCCAGCAGCCCCACCCGTGGACAGGGGGCCGAGGGCTACACCTTC.

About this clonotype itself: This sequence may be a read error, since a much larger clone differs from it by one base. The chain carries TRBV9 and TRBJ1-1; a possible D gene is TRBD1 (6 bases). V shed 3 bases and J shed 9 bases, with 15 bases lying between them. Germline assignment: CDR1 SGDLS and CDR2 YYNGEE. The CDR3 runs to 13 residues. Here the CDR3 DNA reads TGTGCCAGCAGCGCAAGGGACGGGACACAAGCTTTCTTT. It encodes CASSARDGTQAFF.

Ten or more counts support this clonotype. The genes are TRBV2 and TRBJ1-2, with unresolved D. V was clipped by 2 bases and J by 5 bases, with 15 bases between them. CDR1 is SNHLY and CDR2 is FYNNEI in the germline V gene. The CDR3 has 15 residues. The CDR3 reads CASSERQPMWYGYTF. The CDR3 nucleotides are TGTGCCAGCAGTGAACGGCAGCCGATGTGGTATGGCTACACCTTC.